This T cell receptor (beta chain) was obtained from a study of patients and donors after allogeneic stem cell transplantation. This CDR3 has 16 amino acids. Trimming took off 5 bases at V and 7 bases at J, with 21 bases between the two ends. This clonotype has just a few counts. A single record per CDR3 protein comes from TCRdb applying MiXCR to the RT-PCR reads. Among about 74,000 distinct CDR3 sequences listed, around 27% were seen once. Sequencing was done on a sample of blood, either unsorted or a sorted T cell fraction (not recorded which). The chain is built from TRBV12-3 or TRBV12-4 and TRBJ2-1, with a tentative D call TRBD2 (6 bases). This TCR was sampled from a human donor who was either an allogeneic HSCT recipient or a stem cell or donor lymphocyte infusion donor (not recorded which). It is not recorded whose cells these are; they may come from a transplant donor. CDR3 DNA: TGTGCCAGCAGTGGGGGGAAAATATCAATTGGGAATGAGCAGTTCTTC. Translation: CASSGGKISIGNEQFF.